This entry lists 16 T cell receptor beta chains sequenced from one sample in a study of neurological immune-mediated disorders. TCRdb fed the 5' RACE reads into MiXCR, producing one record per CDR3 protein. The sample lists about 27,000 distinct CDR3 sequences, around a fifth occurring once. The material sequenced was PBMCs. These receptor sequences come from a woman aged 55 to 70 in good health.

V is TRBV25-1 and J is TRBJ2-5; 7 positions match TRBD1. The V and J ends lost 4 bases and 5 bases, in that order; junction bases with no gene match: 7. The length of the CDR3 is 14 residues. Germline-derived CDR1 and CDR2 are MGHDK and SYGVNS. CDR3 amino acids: CASSVQGELETQYF. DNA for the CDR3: TGTGCCAGCAGTGTGCAGGGGGAATTGGAGACCCAGTACTTC.

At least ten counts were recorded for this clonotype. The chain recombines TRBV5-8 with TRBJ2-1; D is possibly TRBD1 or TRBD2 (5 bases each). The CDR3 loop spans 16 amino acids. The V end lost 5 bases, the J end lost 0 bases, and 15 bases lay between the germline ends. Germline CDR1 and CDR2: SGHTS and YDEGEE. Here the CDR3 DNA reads TGTGCCAGCAGAGTGAGGGGTGAGGGCTCCTACAATGAGCAGTTCTTC. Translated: CASRVRGEGSYNEQFF.

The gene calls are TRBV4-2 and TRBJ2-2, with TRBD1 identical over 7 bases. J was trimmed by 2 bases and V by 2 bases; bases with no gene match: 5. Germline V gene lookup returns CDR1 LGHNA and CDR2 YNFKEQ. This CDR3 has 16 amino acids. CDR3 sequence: CASSQTGTANTGELFF. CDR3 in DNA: TGTGCCAGCAGCCAAACCGGGACAGCTAACACCGGGGAGCTGTTTTTT.

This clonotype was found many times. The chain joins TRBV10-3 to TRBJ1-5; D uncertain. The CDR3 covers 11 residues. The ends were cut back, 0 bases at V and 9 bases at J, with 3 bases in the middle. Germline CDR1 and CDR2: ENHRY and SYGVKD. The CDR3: CAISESGPQHF. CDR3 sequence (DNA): TGTGCCATCAGTGAGTCCGGGCCCCAGCATTTT.

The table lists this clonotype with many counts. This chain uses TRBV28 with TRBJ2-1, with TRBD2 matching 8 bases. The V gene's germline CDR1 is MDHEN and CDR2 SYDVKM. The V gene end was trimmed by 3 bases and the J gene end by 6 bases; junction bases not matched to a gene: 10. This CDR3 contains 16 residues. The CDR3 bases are TGTGCCAGCAGTTTTTTCTTAGCGGGAAGTCTCAATGAGCAGTTCTTC. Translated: CASSFFLAGSLNEQFF. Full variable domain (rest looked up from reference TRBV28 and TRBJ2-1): DVKVTQSSRYLVKRTGEKVFLECVQDMDHENMFWYRQDPGLGLRLIYFSYDVKMKEKGDIPEGYSVSREKKERFSLILESASTNQTSMYLCASSFFLAGSLNEQFFGPGTRLTVL.

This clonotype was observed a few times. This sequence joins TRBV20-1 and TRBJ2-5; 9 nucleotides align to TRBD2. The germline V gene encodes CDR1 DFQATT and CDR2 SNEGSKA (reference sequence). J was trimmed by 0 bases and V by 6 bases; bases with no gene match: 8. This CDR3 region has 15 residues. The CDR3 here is CSAAGGGRYQETQYF. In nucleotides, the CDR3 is TGCAGTGCAGCGGGGGGAGGAAGGTACCAAGAGACCCAGTACTTC.

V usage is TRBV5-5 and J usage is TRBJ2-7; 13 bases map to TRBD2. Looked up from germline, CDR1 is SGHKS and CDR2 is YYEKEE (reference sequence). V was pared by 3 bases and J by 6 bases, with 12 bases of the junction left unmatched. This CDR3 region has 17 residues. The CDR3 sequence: CASSWGLAGQLSGEQYF. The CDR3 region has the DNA TGTGCCAGCAGCTGGGGACTAGCGGGACAACTCTCTGGCGAGCAGTACTTC.

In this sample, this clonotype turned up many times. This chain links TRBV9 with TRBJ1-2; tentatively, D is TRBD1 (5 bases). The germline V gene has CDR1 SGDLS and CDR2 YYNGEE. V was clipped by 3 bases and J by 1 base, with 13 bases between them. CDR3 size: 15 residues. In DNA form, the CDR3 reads TGTGCCAGCAGCGCCTTTTCGACAGTTAACTATGGCTACACCTTC. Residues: CASSAFSTVNYGYTF.

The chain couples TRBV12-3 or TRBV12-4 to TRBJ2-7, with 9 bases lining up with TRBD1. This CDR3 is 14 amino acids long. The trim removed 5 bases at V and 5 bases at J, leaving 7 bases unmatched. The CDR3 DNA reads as TGTGCCAGCAGTGATGGGACAGGGTACCACGAGCAGTACTTC. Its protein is CASSDGTGYHEQYF.

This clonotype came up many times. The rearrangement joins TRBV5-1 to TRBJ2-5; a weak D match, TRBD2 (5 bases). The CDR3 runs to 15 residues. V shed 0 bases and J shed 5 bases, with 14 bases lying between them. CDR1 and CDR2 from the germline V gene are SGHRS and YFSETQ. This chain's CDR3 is CASSLGSGSWETQYF. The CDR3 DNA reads TGCGCCAGCAGCTTGGGGTCGGGGTCGTGGGAGACCCAGTACTTC. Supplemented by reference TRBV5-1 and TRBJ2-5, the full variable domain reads KAGVTQTPRYLIKTRGQQVTLSCSPISGHRSVSWYQQTPGQGLQFLFEYFSETQRNKGNFPGRFSGRQFSNSRSEMNVSTLELGDSALYLCASSLGSGSWETQYFGPGTRLLVL.

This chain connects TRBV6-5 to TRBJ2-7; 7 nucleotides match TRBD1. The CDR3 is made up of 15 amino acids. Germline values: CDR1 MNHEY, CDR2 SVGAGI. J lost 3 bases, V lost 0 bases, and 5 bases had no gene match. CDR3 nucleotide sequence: TGTGCCAGCAGTTACTCTCCCGGGACAGACTACGAGCAGTACTTC. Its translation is CASSYSPGTDYEQYF.

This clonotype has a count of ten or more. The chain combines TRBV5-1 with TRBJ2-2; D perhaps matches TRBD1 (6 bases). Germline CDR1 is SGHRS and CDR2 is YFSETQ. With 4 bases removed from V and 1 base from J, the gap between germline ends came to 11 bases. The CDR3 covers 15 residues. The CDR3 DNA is TGCGCCAGCAGCCTTGGGGACAAGAACACCGGGGAGCTGTTTTTT. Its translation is CASSLGDKNTGELFF.

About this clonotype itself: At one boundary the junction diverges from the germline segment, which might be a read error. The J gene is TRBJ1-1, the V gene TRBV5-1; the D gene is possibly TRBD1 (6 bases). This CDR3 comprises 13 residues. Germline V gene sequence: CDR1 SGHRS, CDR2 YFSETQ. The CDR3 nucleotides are TGCGCCAGCAGCTGGGGGCGGCCGACTGAAGGTTTCTTT. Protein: CASSWGRPTEGFF.

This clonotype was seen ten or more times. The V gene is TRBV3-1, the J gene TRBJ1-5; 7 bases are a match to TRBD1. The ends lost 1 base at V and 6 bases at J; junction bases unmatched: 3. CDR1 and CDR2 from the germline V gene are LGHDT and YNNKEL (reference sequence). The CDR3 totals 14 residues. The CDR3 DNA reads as TGTGCCAGCAGCCAAGGAGGGGGCTCTCAGCCCCAGCATTTT. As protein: CASSQGGGSQPQHF. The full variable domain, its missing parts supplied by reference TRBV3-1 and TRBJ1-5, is DTAVSQTPKYLVTQMGNDKSIKCEQNLGHDTMYWYKQDSKKFLKIMFSYNNKELIINETVPNRFSPKSPDKAHLNLHINSLELGDSAVYFCASSQGGGSQPQHFGDGTRLSIL.

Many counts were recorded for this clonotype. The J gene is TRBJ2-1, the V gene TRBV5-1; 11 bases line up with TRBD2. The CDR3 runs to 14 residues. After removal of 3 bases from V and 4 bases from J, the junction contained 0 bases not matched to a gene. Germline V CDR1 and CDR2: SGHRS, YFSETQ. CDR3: CASSSSGGYNEQFF. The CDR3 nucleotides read TGCGCCAGCAGCTCTAGCGGGGGGTACAATGAGCAGTTCTTC. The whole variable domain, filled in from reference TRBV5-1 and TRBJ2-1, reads KAGVTQTPRYLIKTRGQQVTLSCSPISGHRSVSWYQQTPGQGLQFLFEYFSETQRNKGNFPGRFSGRQFSNSRSEMNVSTLELGDSALYLCASSSSGGYNEQFFGPGTRLTVL.

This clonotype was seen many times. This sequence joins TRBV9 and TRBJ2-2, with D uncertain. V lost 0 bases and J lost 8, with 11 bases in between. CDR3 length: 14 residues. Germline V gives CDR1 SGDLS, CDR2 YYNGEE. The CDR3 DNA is TGTGCCAGCAGCGTAGGCCCCTTAGGAGGGGAGCTGTTTTTT. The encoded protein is CASSVGPLGGELFF.